One and the same sample provided the 10 T cell receptor beta chains below, sequenced in a study of blood T cell repertoires in COVID-19. TCRdb's table, derived via immunoSEQ multiplex PCR, lists solely in-frame clones and lacks some. The sample includes 250,000 to 300,000 clones, roughly nine tenths of them seen just once. The source material was peripheral blood. Every receptor here comes from a woman between 25 and 40 years old with COVID-19, enrolled during active disease.

The chain joins TRBV28 to TRBJ2-7; TRBD2 aligns across 13 bases. Germline-derived CDR1 and CDR2 are MDHEN and SYDVKM. The ends lost 5 bases at V and 10 bases at J; junction bases unmatched: 11. This CDR3 has 15 residues. This chain's CDR3 is CASSLHPGLAGVQYF. DNA for the CDR3: TGTGCCAGCAGTCTCCACCCCGGACTAGCGGGAGTTCAGTACTTC.

Comments on this clone: Distinct nucleotide sequences in the sample also encode this CDR3. J is TRBJ1-1 and V is TRBV27, with D maybe TRBD1 (5 bases). Trimming stripped 6 bases from V and 0 bases from J, with 8 bases between. There are 13 residues in the CDR3. Germline CDR1 reads MNHEY; CDR2 reads SMNVEV (reference sequence). As DNA, the CDR3 is TGTGCCAGCAGCTCGGGGGTGAACACTGAAGCTTTCTTT. Encoded protein: CASSSGVNTEAFF.

The chain joins TRBV29-1 to TRBJ1-1; D perhaps matches TRBD1 (5 bases). The CDR3 extends over 10 amino acids. V lost 6 bases, J lost 7 bases, and 9 bases lay in between. CDR1 is SQVTM and CDR2 is ANQGSEA in the germline V gene. The CDR3 DNA reads as TGCAGCGTCAGAGACAGTGAAGCTTTCTTT. Translation: CSVRDSEAFF.

This chain joins TRBV9 and TRBJ1-4, with 9 nucleotides matching TRBD1. Germline V gene sequence: CDR1 SGDLS, CDR2 YYNGEE. The CDR3 is made up of 15 amino acids. V lost 4 bases, J lost 5 bases, and 6 bases stayed unmatched. The CDR3 here is CASSIAGTGNEKLFF. The DNA for the CDR3 is TGTGCCAGCAGCATCGCCGGGACAGGGAATGAAAAACTGTTTTTT.

V gene TRBV19 combines with J gene TRBJ2-7, with D perhaps TRBD2 (6 bases). The CDR3 has 14 amino acids. In germline, CDR1 is LNHDA, CDR2 SQIVND (reference sequence). V dropped 6 bases and J dropped 1 base, with 13 bases sitting between them. CDR3 nucleotides: TGTGCCAGTAGAAACCGGGGGAATTCCTACGAGCAGTACTTC. Its translation is CASRNRGNSYEQYF.

This chain links TRBV5-1 with TRBJ2-5; 13 bases fit TRBD2. The germline gives CDR1 SGHRS, CDR2 YFSETQ. The J segment lost 2 bases and the V segment lost 4 bases, leaving 2 bases of the junction unmatched. The CDR3 totals 15 residues. The CDR3 coding sequence is TGCGCCAGCAGCCCGACTAGCGGGGGGCAAGAGACCCAGTACTTC. Amino acid sequence: CASSPTSGGQETQYF.

V and J are TRBV21-1 and TRBJ2-7; no check of the table's D call, TRBD1, against the DNA was made. TRBV21-1 corresponds to a pseudogene. The CDR3 sequence is 14 residues long. In DNA, the CDR3 is TGTGCCAGCAGCAAGGGCAGTTACTCCTACGAGCAGTACTTC. Amino acid sequence: CASSKGSYSYEQYF.

This clone was seen only once. This sequence joins TRBV6-6 and TRBJ1-6, with D tentatively TRBD1 (6 bases). Germline lookup yields CDR1 MNHNY and CDR2 SVGAGI (reference sequence). V was clipped by 2 bases and J by 7 bases, with 12 bases between them. The CDR3 totals 15 residues. CDR3 in amino acids: CASSYTDRTNSPLHF. CDR3 coding DNA: TGTGCCAGCAGTTACACTGACAGGACAAATTCACCCCTCCACTTT.

This chain connects TRBV11-1 to TRBJ1-1; D perhaps matches TRBD1 (5 bases). V shed 5 bases and J shed 1 base, with 17 bases lying between them. The CDR3 has 16 amino acids. The germline V gene encodes CDR1 SGHAT and CDR2 FQDESV (reference sequence). CDR3 protein: CASSPTPGLTNTEAFF. CDR3 nucleotides: TGTGCCAGCAGCCCAACCCCGGGACTAACGAACACTGAAGCTTTCTTT.

There are many counts of this clone. The V gene is TRBV28, the J gene TRBJ2-6; the D gene is possibly TRBD1 (5 bases). This CDR3 contains 16 residues. Germline assignment: CDR1 MDHEN and CDR2 SYDVKM. Trimming stripped 4 bases from V and 1 base from J, with 11 bases between. CDR3 in amino acids: CASSSYQGSGANVLTF. In DNA, the CDR3 is TGTGCCAGCAGTTCGTACCAGGGATCTGGGGCCAACGTCCTGACTTTC.